The clone carrying this T cell receptor beta chain has only one observation. The data stem from a study of blood T cell repertoires in COVID-19. Study as a whole: The samples span acute and convalescent COVID-19 from the United States, Italy and Spain. From T cells, B-cell-depleted T cells, or PBMCs came the material, which was cDNA or gDNA.

In the original processing: Reference gene primer amplification gave nucleated cell count estimates. The method was immunoSEQ multiplex PCR; TCRdb's version includes in-frame clones alone and lacks a portion of them. D and trimming were read from the DNA, whereas the V and J calls and clone size are those reported in that table. The table shows under 200,000 clones, with roughly 78% occurring only once. Germline CDR1 and CDR2: LNHDA and SQIVND (reference sequence). The V segment lost 8 bases and the J segment 5 bases; nucleotides outside the gene matches: 3. The CDR3 sequence is 12 residues long. The chain carries TRBV19 and TRBJ1-2, with 9 bases that match TRBD1. Source material: peripheral blood. The TCR was taken from a man aged 70-80 years with active or convalescent COVID-19. CDR3 sequence: CASLDRGYGYTF. The CDR3 DNA is TGTGCCAGTTTAGACAGGGGGTATGGCTACACCTTC.